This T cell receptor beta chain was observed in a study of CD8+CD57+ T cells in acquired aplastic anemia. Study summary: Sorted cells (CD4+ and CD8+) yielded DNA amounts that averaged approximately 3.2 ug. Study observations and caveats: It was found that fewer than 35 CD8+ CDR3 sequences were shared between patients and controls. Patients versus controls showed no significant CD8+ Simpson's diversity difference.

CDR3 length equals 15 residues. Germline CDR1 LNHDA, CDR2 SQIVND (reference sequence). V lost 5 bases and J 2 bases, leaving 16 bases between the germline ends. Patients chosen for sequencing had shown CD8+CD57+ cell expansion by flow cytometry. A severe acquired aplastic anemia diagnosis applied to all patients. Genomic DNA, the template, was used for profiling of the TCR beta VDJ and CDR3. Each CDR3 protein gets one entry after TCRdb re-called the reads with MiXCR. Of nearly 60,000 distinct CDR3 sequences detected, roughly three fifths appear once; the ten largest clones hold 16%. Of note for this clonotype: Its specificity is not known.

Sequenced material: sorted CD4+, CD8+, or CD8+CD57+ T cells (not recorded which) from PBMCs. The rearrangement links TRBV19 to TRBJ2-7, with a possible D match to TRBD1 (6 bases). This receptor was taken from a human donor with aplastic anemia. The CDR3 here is CASSSGAGAAYEQYF. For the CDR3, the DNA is TGTGCCAGTAGTTCCGGGGCAGGGGCTGCCTACGAGCAGTACTTC. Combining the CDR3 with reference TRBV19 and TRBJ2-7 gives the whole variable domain DGGITQSPKYLFRKEGQNVTLSCEQNLNHDAMYWYRQDPGQGLRLIYYSQIVNDFQKGDIAEGYSVSREKKESFPLTVTSAQKNPTAFYLCASSSGAGAAYEQYFGPGTRLTVT.